This TCR beta chain emerged from a study of shared clonotypes between healthy human individuals. Germline V lookup: CDR1 SGHNT, CDR2 YYREEE (reference sequence). The trim removed 3 bases at V and 3 bases at J, leaving 11 bases unmatched. This CDR3 spans 18 amino acids. Profiled with immunoSEQ multiplex PCR; TCRdb holds only in-frame clones, not every one. This table holds some 2.1 million clones, roughly 94% found once. CD45RO-negative cells were positively selected for CCR7, leaving out terminally differentiated effector memory CD45RA+ cells. All donors were healthy HIV-negative adults lacking recent acute infections or vaccinations.

The chain recombines TRBV5-4 with TRBJ2-7; 14 bases fit TRBD2. The sample consisted of naive CD8+ T cells sorted from blood. This sequence was found in a man aged 18 to 30 in good health. The CDR3 is CASSYGLAGGSDFYEQYF. CDR3 DNA sequence: TGTGCCAGCAGCTACGGACTAGCGGGGGGCTCTGACTTCTACGAGCAGTACTTC.